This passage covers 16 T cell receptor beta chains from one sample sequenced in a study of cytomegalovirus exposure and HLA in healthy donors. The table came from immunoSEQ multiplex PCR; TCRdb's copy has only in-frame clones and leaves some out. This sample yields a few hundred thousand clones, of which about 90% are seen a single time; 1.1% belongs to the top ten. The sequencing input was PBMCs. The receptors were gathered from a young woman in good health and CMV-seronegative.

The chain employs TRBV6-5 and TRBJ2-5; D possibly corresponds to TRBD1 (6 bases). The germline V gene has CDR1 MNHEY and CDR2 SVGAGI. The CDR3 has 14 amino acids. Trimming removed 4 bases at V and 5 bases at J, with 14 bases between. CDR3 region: CASSSYTGKETQYF. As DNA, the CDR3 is TGTGCCAGCAGTTCCTATACAGGGAAGGAGACCCAGTACTTC.

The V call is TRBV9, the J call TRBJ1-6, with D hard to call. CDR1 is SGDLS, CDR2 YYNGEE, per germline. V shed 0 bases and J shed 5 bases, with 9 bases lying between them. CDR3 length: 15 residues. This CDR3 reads CASSVAPRDNSPLHF. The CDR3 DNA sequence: TGTGCCAGCAGCGTAGCCCCGAGGGATAATTCACCCCTCCACTTT.

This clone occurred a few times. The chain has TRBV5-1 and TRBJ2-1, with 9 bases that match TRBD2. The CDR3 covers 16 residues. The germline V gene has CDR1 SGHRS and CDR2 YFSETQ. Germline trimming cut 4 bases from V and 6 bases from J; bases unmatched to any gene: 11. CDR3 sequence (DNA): TGCGCCAGCAGCACTCAACTAGCGGGTGGTGGCAATGAGCAGTTCTTC. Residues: CASSTQLAGGGNEQFF. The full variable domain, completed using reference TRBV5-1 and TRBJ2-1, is KAGVTQTPRYLIKTRGQQVTLSCSPISGHRSVSWYQQTPGQGLQFLFEYFSETQRNKGNFPGRFSGRQFSNSRSEMNVSTLELGDSALYLCASSTQLAGGGNEQFFGPGTRLTVL.

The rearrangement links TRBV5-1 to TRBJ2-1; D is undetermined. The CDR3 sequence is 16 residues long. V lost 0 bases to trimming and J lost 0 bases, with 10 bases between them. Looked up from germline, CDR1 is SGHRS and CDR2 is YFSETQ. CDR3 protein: CASSLVPVSSYNEQFF. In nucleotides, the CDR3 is TGCGCCAGCAGCTTGGTGCCAGTAAGCTCCTACAATGAGCAGTTCTTC.

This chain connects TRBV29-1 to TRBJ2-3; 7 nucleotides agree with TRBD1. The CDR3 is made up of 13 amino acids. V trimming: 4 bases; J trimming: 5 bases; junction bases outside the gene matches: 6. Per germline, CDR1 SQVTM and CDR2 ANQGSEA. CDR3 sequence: CSVGGTVGDTQYF. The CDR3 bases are TGCAGCGTTGGTGGGACAGTGGGAGATACGCAGTATTTT.

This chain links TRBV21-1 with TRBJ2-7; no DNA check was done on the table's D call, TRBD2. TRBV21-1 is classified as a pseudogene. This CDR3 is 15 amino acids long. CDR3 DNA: TGTGCCAGCAGCAAAGGGGATAGCGGATCCTACGAGCAGTACTTC. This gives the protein CASSKGDSGSYEQYF.

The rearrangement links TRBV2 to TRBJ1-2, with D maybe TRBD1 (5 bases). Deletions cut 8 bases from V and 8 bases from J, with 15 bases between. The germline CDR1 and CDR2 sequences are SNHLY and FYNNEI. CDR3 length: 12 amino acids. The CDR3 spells CASRDSLLGYTF. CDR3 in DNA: TGTGCCAGCCGCGACAGCCTTCTGGGCTACACCTTC.

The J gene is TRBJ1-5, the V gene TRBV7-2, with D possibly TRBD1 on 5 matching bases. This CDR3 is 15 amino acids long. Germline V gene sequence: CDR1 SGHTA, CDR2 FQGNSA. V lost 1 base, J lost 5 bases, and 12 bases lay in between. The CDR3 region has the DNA TGTGCCAGCAGCTTAGGGGGCAGGGTTTATCAGCCCCAGCATTTT. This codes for CASSLGGRVYQPQHF.

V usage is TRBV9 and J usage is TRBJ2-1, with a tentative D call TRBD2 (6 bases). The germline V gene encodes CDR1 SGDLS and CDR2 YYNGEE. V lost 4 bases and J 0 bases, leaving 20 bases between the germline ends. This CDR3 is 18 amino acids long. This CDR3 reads CASSPIPTVTSSYNEQFF. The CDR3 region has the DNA TGTGCCAGCAGCCCCATTCCCACCGTGACTAGCTCCTACAATGAGCAGTTCTTC.

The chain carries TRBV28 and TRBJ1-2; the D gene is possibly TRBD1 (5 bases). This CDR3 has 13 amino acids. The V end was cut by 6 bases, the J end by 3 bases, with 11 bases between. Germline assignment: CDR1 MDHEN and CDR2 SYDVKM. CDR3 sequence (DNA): TGTGCCAGCAGAGACAGTGGATACTATGGCTACACCTTC. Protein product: CASRDSGYYGYTF.

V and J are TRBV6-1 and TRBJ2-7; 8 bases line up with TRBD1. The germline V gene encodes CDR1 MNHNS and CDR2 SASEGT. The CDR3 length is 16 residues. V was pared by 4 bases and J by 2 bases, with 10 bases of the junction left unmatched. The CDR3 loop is CASSGVMDRDPYEQYF. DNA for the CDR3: TGTGCCAGCAGTGGGGTGATGGACAGGGACCCCTACGAGCAGTACTTC.

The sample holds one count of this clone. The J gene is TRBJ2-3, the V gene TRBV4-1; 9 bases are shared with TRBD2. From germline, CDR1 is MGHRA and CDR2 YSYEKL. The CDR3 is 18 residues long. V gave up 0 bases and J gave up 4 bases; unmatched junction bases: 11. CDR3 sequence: CASSQDNPRLAGSDTQYF. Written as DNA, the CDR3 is TGCGCCAGCAGCCAAGATAACCCCCGGCTAGCGGGATCAGATACGCAGTATTTT.

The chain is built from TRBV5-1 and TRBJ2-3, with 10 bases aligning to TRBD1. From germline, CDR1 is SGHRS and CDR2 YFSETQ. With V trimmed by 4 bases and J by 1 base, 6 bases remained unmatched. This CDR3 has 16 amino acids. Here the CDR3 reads CASSTTGTGGTDTQYF. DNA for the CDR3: TGCGCCAGCAGCACGACCGGGACAGGGGGCACAGATACGCAGTATTTT.

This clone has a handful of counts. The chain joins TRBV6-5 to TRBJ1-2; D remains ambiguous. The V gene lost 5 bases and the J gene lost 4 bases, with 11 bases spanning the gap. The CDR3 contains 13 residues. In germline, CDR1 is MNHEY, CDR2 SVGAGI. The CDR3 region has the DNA TGTGCCAGCAGTATCAGACTGACCTATGGCTACACCTTC. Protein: CASSIRLTYGYTF.

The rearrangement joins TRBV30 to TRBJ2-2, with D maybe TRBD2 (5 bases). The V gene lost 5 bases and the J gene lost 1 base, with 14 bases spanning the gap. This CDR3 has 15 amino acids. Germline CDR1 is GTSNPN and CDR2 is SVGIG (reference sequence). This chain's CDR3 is CAWCLLGQNTGELFF. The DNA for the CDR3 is TGTGCCTGGTGTCTACTAGGGCAGAACACCGGGGAGCTGTTTTTT.

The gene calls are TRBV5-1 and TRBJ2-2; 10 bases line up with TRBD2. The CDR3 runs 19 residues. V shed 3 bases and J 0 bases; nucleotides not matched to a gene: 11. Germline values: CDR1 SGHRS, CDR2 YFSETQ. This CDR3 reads CASSYGLAVKLANTGELFF. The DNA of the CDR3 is TGCGCCAGCAGCTACGGACTAGCGGTAAAACTCGCGAACACCGGGGAGCTGTTTTTT.